These 32 T cell receptor beta chains share one sample of origin, sequenced in a study of T-cell reconstitution after alpha-beta-depleted transplantation in children. Molecular barcoding with unique molecular identifiers was used for the TCRbeta library. TCRdb re-derived calls from the PCR reads in MiXCR, one entry per CDR3 protein. The sample yields 450,000 to 600,000 distinct CDR3 sequences, 10% to 15% seen once. Sequenced here: PBMCs, mostly from graft donor cells, sampled 360 days after TCRalphabeta/CD19-depleted stem cell transplant. The receptors derive from a male patient younger than 18 who had a stem cell transplant for acute myeloid leukemia, so the T cells may come from the graft donor.

In this sample, this clonotype turned up many times. The chain is built from TRBV11-2 and TRBJ2-1, with no clear D. The germline CDR1 and CDR2 sequences are SGHAT and FQNNGV. The germline V and J ends were trimmed by 1 base and 9 bases, with 4 bases remaining between them. There are 11 residues in the CDR3. The chain's CDR3 is CASSLVAEQFF. Written as DNA, the CDR3 is TGTGCCAGCAGCTTAGTAGCTGAGCAGTTCTTC.

In this sample, this clonotype turned up a few times. This chain links TRBV6-2 or TRBV6-3 with TRBJ2-7; 7 bases line up with TRBD2. This CDR3 region has 17 residues. The germline V gene has CDR1 MNHEY and CDR2 SVGEGT. V gave up 5 bases and J gave up 5 bases; unmatched junction bases: 18. The CDR3 coding sequence is TGTGCCAGCAGTCGGCGCTCGGGACTATGGCTTAGGGACGAGCAGTACTTC. Encoded protein: CASSRRSGLWLRDEQYF.

This clonotype was counted a few times. The chain uses TRBV28 and TRBJ2-1; D gene uncertain. The V gene's germline CDR1 is MDHEN and CDR2 SYDVKM. Trimming removed 5 bases from V and 5 bases from J, with 4 bases in between. This CDR3 is built from 11 residues. The CDR3 here is CASSGDNEQFF. CDR3 DNA sequence: TGTGCCAGCAGTGGAGACAATGAGCAGTTCTTC.

V gene TRBV7-2 combines with J gene TRBJ1-1; the D is unclear. CDR3 size: 12 residues. CDR1 SGHTA and CDR2 FQGNSA come from the germline V gene. V lost 1 base and J 10 bases, leaving 10 bases between the germline ends. CDR3 loop: CASSLDVRRAFF. DNA of the CDR3: TGTGCCAGCAGCTTAGATGTGAGGAGAGCTTTCTTT.

This clonotype showed up just a few times. V usage is TRBV4-3 and J usage is TRBJ1-4; weak D call: TRBD1 (5 bases). The CDR3 runs to 16 residues. The germline V gene encodes CDR1 LGHNA and CDR2 YSLEER. Trimming cost V 0 bases and J 4 bases, with 12 bases left between them. CDR3 protein: CASSQDSGTLNEKLFF. The CDR3 bases are TGCGCCAGCAGCCAAGATTCGGGGACTCTTAATGAAAAACTGTTTTTT.

The table lists this clonotype with many counts. J is TRBJ2-5 and V is TRBV29-1; 7 bases align to TRBD1. The CDR3 is made up of 15 amino acids. Trimming removed 5 bases from V and 1 base from J; junction bases left unmatched: 10. Per the germline V gene, CDR1 is SQVTM and CDR2 is ANQGSEA. The DNA of the CDR3 is TGCAGCGTTACCCCCCCCAACAGGGGCCAAGAGACCCAGTACTTC. The encoded protein is CSVTPPNRGQETQYF.

The gene calls are TRBV11-2 and TRBJ2-7; 13 bases are shared with TRBD2. This CDR3 spans 18 amino acids. V lost 9 bases to trimming and J lost 3 bases; unmatched junction nucleotides: 17. Germline CDR1 is SGHAT and CDR2 is FQNNGV. The CDR3 spells CASLQGGLAGLGRYEQYF. The DNA of the CDR3 is TGTGCCAGTCTCCAGGGGGGACTAGCGGGATTGGGACGCTACGAGCAGTACTTC.

The V gene is TRBV24-1, the J gene TRBJ2-1; 7 bases line up with TRBD2. V lost 1 base and J lost 8; bases outside the gene matches: 13. Per the germline V gene, CDR1 is KGHDR and CDR2 is SFDVKD. This CDR3 is built from 17 residues. The CDR3 is CATSDLGSRGGAHEQFF. The CDR3 DNA sequence: TGTGCCACCAGTGATTTAGGCTCGCGGGGAGGGGCCCATGAGCAGTTCTTC.

The chain links TRBV29-1 to TRBJ2-1, with 10 bases identical to TRBD2. V lost 5 bases and J lost 0; bases outside the gene matches: 1. Per the germline V gene, CDR1 is SQVTM and CDR2 is ANQGSEA. The CDR3 is 14 amino acids. CDR3 sequence (DNA): TGCAGCGTTTTAGCGGGAGGCTCCTACAATGAGCAGTTCTTC. Protein product: CSVLAGGSYNEQFF.

This clonotype was counted ten times or more. The rearrangement joins TRBV3-1 to TRBJ2-1; TRBD2 matches 8 bases. Germline V gene data show CDR1 as LGHDT and CDR2 as YNNKEL (reference sequence). This CDR3 comprises 14 residues. The V and J ends lost 0 bases and 15 bases, in that order; junction bases with no gene match: 10. This CDR3 is CASSQEAAGGHWFF. CDR3 bases: TGTGCCAGCAGCCAAGAAGCTGCGGGAGGTCATTGGTTCTTC.

The V call is TRBV11-2, the J call TRBJ2-3, with 7 bases that match TRBD1. After removal of 3 bases from V and 2 bases from J, the junction contained 14 bases not matched to a gene. In germline, CDR1 is SGHAT, CDR2 FQNNGV. The CDR3 sequence is 18 residues long. The CDR3 sequence is CASSFQTGAPTFTDTQYF. CDR3 bases: TGTGCCAGCAGCTTCCAAACAGGGGCCCCCACTTTCACAGATACGCAGTATTTT. Supplemented by reference TRBV11-2 and TRBJ2-3, the full variable domain reads EAGVAQSPRYKIIEKRQSVAFWCNPISGHATLYWYQQILGQGPKLLIQFQNNGVVDDSQLPKDRFSAERLKGVDSTLKIQPAKLEDSAVYLCASSFQTGAPTFTDTQYFGPGTRLTVL.

The V gene is TRBV30, the J gene TRBJ1-1; unclear D gene. Trimming left V 7 bases short and J 7 bases short, with 10 bases between. From germline, CDR1 is GTSNPN and CDR2 SVGIG (reference sequence). The CDR3 runs 10 residues. CDR3 bases: TGTGCCTCCAGAGTCATTGAAGCTTTCTTT. Its protein is CASRVIEAFF.

This clonotype has just a few counts. The genes are TRBV27 and TRBJ2-1, with no clear D. This CDR3 contains 15 residues. V was trimmed by 6 bases and J by 2 bases, leaving 14 bases between them. Per germline, CDR1 MNHEY and CDR2 SMNVEV (reference sequence). CDR3 protein: CASSPQRPTYNEQFF. CDR3 DNA: TGTGCCAGCAGCCCTCAGCGCCCCACCTACAATGAGCAGTTCTTC.

This clonotype was observed at least ten times. This rearrangement joins TRBV6-2 or TRBV6-3 to TRBJ2-5, with TRBD2 matching over 7 bases. The CDR3 consists of 15 residues. CDR1 is MNHEY, CDR2 SVGEGT, per germline. Trimming at V came to 2 bases and at J to 5 bases, leaving 8 bases not matched to a gene. The CDR3 loop is CASSYVRGGSETQYF. For the CDR3, the DNA is TGTGCCAGCAGTTACGTGCGCGGGGGTTCGGAGACCCAGTACTTC.

The rearrangement links TRBV7-6 to TRBJ2-3; D is ambiguous. CDR3 length: 14 residues. V was cut by 5 bases and J by 0 bases, with 9 bases left in between. Per the germline V gene, CDR1 is SGHVS and CDR2 is FNYEAQ. CDR3 nucleotide sequence: TGTGCCAGCAGCAGGACCGCTAGCACAGATACGCAGTATTTT. Translated, it gives CASSRTASTDTQYF. Variable domain in full (rest from reference TRBV7-6 and TRBJ2-3): GAGVSQSPRYKVTKRGQDVALRCDPISGHVSLYWYRQALGQGPEFLTYFNYEAQQDKSGLPNDRFSAERPEGSISTLTIQRTEQRDSAMYRCASSRTASTDTQYFGPGTRLTVL.

This clonotype was seen a handful of times. V is TRBV6-1 and J is TRBJ1-1; 8 bases match TRBD1. The V gene end was trimmed by 5 bases and the J gene end by 0 bases; junction bases not matched to a gene: 8. CDR1 MNHNS and CDR2 SASEGT come from the germline V gene. The CDR3 runs 16 residues. The CDR3 nucleotides are TGTGCCAGCAGTCCTAACAGGGGGGGGATGAACACTGAAGCTTTCTTT. It is translated as CASSPNRGGMNTEAFF.

This clonotype was seen ten or more times. The chain has TRBV28 and TRBJ2-7; D is uncertain. The CDR3 spans 15 residues. The V gene's germline CDR1 is MDHEN and CDR2 SYDVKM. V lost 6 bases and J lost 0, with 15 bases in between. In nucleotides, the CDR3 is TGTGCCAGCAGCCTTGCCTCCAGGAACTCCTACGAGCAGTACTTC. Protein sequence: CASSLASRNSYEQYF.

This clonotype showed up just a few times. This chain joins TRBV6-2 or TRBV6-3 and TRBJ2-1; TRBD2 agrees at 12 bases. This CDR3 comprises 16 residues. Per germline, CDR1 MNHEY and CDR2 SVGEGT. Trimming removed 6 bases from V and 2 bases from J; junction bases left unmatched: 5. CDR3 DNA sequence: TGTGCCAGCAGGATTCTAGCGGGAGGGCCCTACAATGAGCAGTTCTTC. Translation gives CASRILAGGPYNEQFF.

CDR3 in amino acids: CASSSRGPSEQYF. The CDR3 nucleotides are TGTGCCAGCAGTTCCCGTGGGCCCTCCGAGCAGTACTTC. J is TRBJ2-7 and V is TRBV12-3 or TRBV12-4; D gene unclear. This CDR3 comprises 13 residues. Trimming took off 4 bases at V and 6 bases at J, with 13 bases between the two ends.

This clonotype turned up a few times. This chain links TRBV29-1 with TRBJ2-3; the match to TRBD1 covers 8 bases. The trim removed 5 bases at V and 2 bases at J, leaving 12 bases unmatched. The CDR3 sequence is 16 residues long. Germline V gene sequence: CDR1 SQVTM, CDR2 ANQGSEA. CDR3 coding DNA: TGCAGCGTTCCTACTCCGGGACAGGAACTCACAGATACGCAGTATTTT. Protein product: CSVPTPGQELTDTQYF.

This rearrangement joins TRBV2 to TRBJ2-1; 11 bases map to TRBD2. The CDR3 is 13 amino acids. V dropped 6 bases and J dropped 13; count of bases not matched to a gene: 8. Germline V gives CDR1 SNHLY, CDR2 FYNNEI. CDR3 loop: CASRTTLAGDQFF. The CDR3, as DNA: TGTGCCAGCAGGACGACACTAGCGGGAGATCAGTTCTTC.

At least ten counts were recorded for this clonotype. This chain links TRBV4-3 with TRBJ2-7; 7 nucleotides agree with TRBD2. J lost 3 bases, V lost 1 base, and 6 bases had no gene match. The CDR3 spans 15 residues. Germline assignment: CDR1 LGHNA and CDR2 YSLEER. The DNA for the CDR3 is TGCGCCAGCAGCCAAGGGCTAGCGGACCGCTACGAGCAGTACTTC. It codes for CASSQGLADRYEQYF.

This clonotype was detected ten times or more. The J gene is TRBJ2-4, the V gene TRBV28, with D possibly being TRBD2 (5 bases). The V end was cut by 2 bases, the J end by 3 bases, with 8 bases between. Germline loops: CDR1 MDHEN, CDR2 SYDVKM. The CDR3 totals 14 residues. CDR3: CASSLGAGKNIQYF. For the CDR3, the DNA is TGTGCCAGCAGTTTAGGCGCGGGCAAAAACATTCAGTACTTC.

The chain has TRBV19 and TRBJ1-5; 8 bases agree with TRBD1. In germline, CDR1 is LNHDA, CDR2 SQIVND (reference sequence). The CDR3 length is 12 residues. Trimming removed 7 bases from V and 7 bases from J; junction bases left unmatched: 3. The CDR3 reads CASTQGAQPQHF. In DNA, the CDR3 is TGTGCCAGTACCCAGGGGGCGCAGCCCCAGCATTTT.

This clonotype was observed a few times. The chain joins TRBV10-3 to TRBJ2-5; possible D gene TRBD1, 6 bases. V was cut by 2 bases and J by 9 bases, with 16 bases left in between. Germline loops: CDR1 ENHRY, CDR2 SYGVKD. This CDR3 has 14 amino acids. CDR3 sequence reads: CAISEGQRPWAQYF. The CDR3, as DNA: TGTGCCATCAGTGAGGGACAGAGGCCGTGGGCCCAGTACTTC.

This clonotype was picked up many times. This chain uses TRBV21-1 with TRBJ2-1; the D call of TRBD2 is as the table states it, not checked on the DNA. TRBV21-1 is designated a pseudogene. CDR3 length: 13 residues. The CDR3 DNA is TGTGCCAGCACCCGGACTAGCGAGAGTGAGCAGTTCTTC. Translating gives CASTRTSESEQFF.

This clonotype came up many times. The chain uses TRBV29-1 and TRBJ2-1, with D unresolved. Germline values: CDR1 SQVTM, CDR2 ANQGSEA. V shed 7 bases and J shed 6 bases, with 16 bases lying between them. The CDR3 contains 13 residues. CDR3 in DNA: TGCAGCGACGCGGACGGATTGGGCAATGAGCAGTTCTTC. It codes for CSDADGLGNEQFF.

This clonotype was detected many times. The rearrangement links TRBV7-8 to TRBJ1-1; no clear D gene. The germline V gene has CDR1 SGHVS and CDR2 FQNEAQ. The CDR3 consists of 14 residues. Trimming pared 4 bases from V and 6 bases from J, leaving 15 bases between. The DNA for the CDR3 is TGTGCCAGCAGCTCGCCCGCAGTGAGCGCTGAAGCTTTCTTT. This gives the protein CASSSPAVSAEAFF.

This chain links TRBV7-3 with TRBJ2-3, with 8 bases identical to TRBD2. V lost 0 bases, J lost 1 base, and 3 bases stayed unmatched. This CDR3 has 16 amino acids. Germline assignment: CDR1 SGHTA and CDR2 FQGTGA. DNA for the CDR3: TGTGCCAGCAGCTTAACTTCCGGGGGGGGCACAGATACGCAGTATTTT. Amino acids: CASSLTSGGGTDTQYF.

In its sample, this clonotype was seen a few times. CDR3 coding DNA: TGTGCCAGCAACAGGGCCTTGGAGACCCAGTACTTC. Translation: CASNRALETQYF. This chain uses TRBV7-9 with TRBJ2-5; D possibly corresponds to TRBD1 (6 bases). CDR3 size: 12 residues. Germline V CDR1 and CDR2: SEHNR, FQNEAQ (reference sequence). With 7 bases removed from V and 5 bases from J, the gap between germline ends came to 11 bases.

This clonotype was observed at least ten times. The CDR3 region is CSAEGGIWGRPWNEQFF. CDR3 coding DNA: TGCAGTGCTGAGGGAGGGATTTGGGGGAGGCCGTGGAATGAGCAGTTCTTC. J is TRBJ2-1 and V is TRBV20-1, with 7 positions matching TRBD2. The V and J ends lost 5 bases and 7 bases, in that order; junction bases with no gene match: 20. The germline gives CDR1 DFQATT, CDR2 SNEGSKA (reference sequence). This CDR3 contains 17 residues.

The rearrangement joins TRBV3-1 to TRBJ2-5, with 7 bases aligning to TRBD2. CDR1 is LGHDT and CDR2 is YNNKEL in the germline V gene (reference sequence). Unmatched junction bases numbered 6, after V lost 0 bases and J lost 5 bases. There are 15 residues in the CDR3. Here the CDR3 DNA reads TGTGCCAGCAGCCAAGATGGACTAGGGTTGGAGACCCAGTACTTC. Its translation is CASSQDGLGLETQYF.